These T cell receptor beta chains were read from a single sample in a study of PD-1 blockade in classical Hodgkin lymphoma. The data were produced by immunoSEQ multiplex PCR, yet TCRdb's version contains in-frame clones alone and is incomplete. Of roughly 140,000 clones listed, less than 80% are singletons. The sequencing here drew on peripheral blood mononuclear cells (PBMCs), taken before the second cycle of nivolumab. The source of these receptors is a human donor with classical Hodgkin lymphoma. Each CDR3 is given with its conserved first and last residue. D genes are given only for firm matches. Only part of the rows carry a size: once, few, many, or a class if the clone is expanded.

v_gene	abundance	d_gene	j_gene	CDR3aa	CDR3nt
TRBV13	-	-	TRBJ2-1	CASSLVGGGPNEQFF	TGTGCCAGCAGCTTAGTCGGGGGAGGCCCCAATGAGCAGTTCTTC
TRBV6-1	-	TRBD2	TRBJ2-3	CASSEFIAGGPRNTQYF	TGTGCCAGCAGTGAATTCATAGCGGGGGGTCCGCGAAATACGCAGTATTTT
TRBV10-3	-	-	TRBJ2-1	CAISMGSYNEQFF	TGTGCCATCAGTATGGGCTCCTACAATGAGCAGTTCTTC
TRBV6-5	-	-	TRBJ1-3	CATGAGNTIYF	TGTGCCACAGGGGCTGGAAACACCATATATTTT
TRBV7-6	once	-	TRBJ1-3	CASSLRTDGNTIYF	TGTGCCAGCAGCTTGCGGACAGATGGAAACACCATATATTTT
TRBV5-1	many	-	TRBJ2-3	CASSPAEPATDTQYF	TGCGCCAGCAGCCCGGCGGAGCCCGCCACAGATACGCAGTATTTT
TRBV9	-	-	TRBJ2-7	CASSVGRVLDEQYF	TGTGCCAGCAGCGTAGGAAGGGTTTTGGACGAGCAGTACTTC
TRBV7-9	-	-	TRBJ1-5	CASSLLGSNQPQHF	TGTGCCAGCAGCTTACTGGGTAGCAATCAGCCCCAGCATTTT
TRBV9	-	-	TRBJ2-1	CASSVEGSTTQFF	TGTGCCAGCAGCGTAGAGGGGTCAACTACGCAGTTCTTC
TRBV7-9	few	-	TRBJ1-4	CASSLWEEGEKLFF	TGTGCCAGCAGCTTGTGGGAAGAGGGTGAAAAACTGTTTTTT
TRBV7-2	-	-	TRBJ2-7	CASSFPGAYEQYF	TGTGCCAGCAGCTTCCCGGGGGCCTACGAGCAGTACTTC
TRBV7-9	-	-	TRBJ1-1	CASSLGPTGATEAFF	TGTGCCAGCAGCTTAGGACCGACGGGGGCCACTGAAGCTTTCTTT
TRBV6-1	few	-	TRBJ1-2	CASSEWQAVYGYTF	TGTGCCAGCAGTGAATGGCAGGCTGTCTATGGCTACACCTTC
TRBV27	-	-	TRBJ2-7	CASSPSDRSPLYEQYF	TGTGCCAGCAGTCCCTCAGACAGGTCCCCTCTCTACGAGCAGTACTTC
TRBV11-2	-	-	TRBJ2-6	CAILTPWGDSNSGANVLTF	TGTGCCATCCTAACGCCGTGGGGGGACTCCAACTCTGGGGCCAACGTCCTGACTTTC
TRBV19	few	-	TRBJ2-1	CASGLSGYNEQFF	TGTGCCAGTGGGTTAAGCGGGTACAATGAGCAGTTCTTC
TRBV4-2	-	-	TRBJ1-4	CASSQDHGANEKLFF	TGTGCCAGCAGCCAAGACCACGGCGCTAATGAAAAACTGTTTTTT
TRBV10-3	-	-	TRBJ2-7	CAISDVRDYEQYF	TGTGCCATCAGTGATGTCAGGGACTACGAGCAGTACTTC
TRBV28	-	-	TRBJ2-1	CASRPRLGTYNEQFF	TGTGCCAGCAGACCTCGACTGGGCACCTACAATGAGCAGTTCTTC
TRBV7-8	-	TRBD1	TRBJ1-2	CASSPYRGDGYGYTF	TGTGCCAGCAGCCCTTACAGGGGGGATGGCTATGGCTACACCTTC
TRBV7-2	-	TRBD1	TRBJ1-3	CASSWGATGTGNTIYF	TGTGCCAGCAGCTGGGGGGCGACAGGGACTGGAAACACCATATATTTT
TRBV7-4	-	-	TRBJ2-7	CASSLGECRDSYEQYF	TGTGCCAGCAGCTTAGGAGAGTGCAGAGACTCCTACGAGCAGTACTTC
TRBV5-8	-	-	TRBJ2-3	CAIRENYLTDTQYF	TGTGCCATTAGAGAAAACTACCTAACAGATACGCAGTATTTT
TRBV27	-	-	TRBJ2-2	CASSPSWGGELFF	TGTGCCAGCAGTCCATCCTGGGGTGGGGAGCTGTTTTTT
TRBV28	-	-	TRBJ2-1	CASSLSYNEQFF	TGTGCCAGCAGTTTGTCCTACAATGAGCAGTTCTTC
TRBV6-4	-	-	TRBJ2-3	CASSDSNGGRDTQYF	TGTGCCAGCAGTGACTCGAACGGGGGTAGGGATACGCAGTATTTT
TRBV15	few	-	TRBJ1-4	CATSRALRGKLFF	TGTGCCACCAGCAGAGCTTTGAGGGGAAAACTGTTTTTT
TRBV7-2	-	TRBD1	TRBJ1-1	CANRPGTGTGNTEAFF	TGTGCCAACCGACCCGGGACAGGGACGGGGAACACTGAAGCTTTCTTT
TRBV7-9	-	-	TRBJ2-3	CASRFSADTQYF	TGTGCCAGCAGGTTCTCGGCAGATACGCAGTATTTT
TRBV5-1	-	-	TRBJ1-4	CASSLSSTNEKLFF	TGCGCCAGCAGCTTAAGTTCAACTAATGAAAAACTGTTTTTT
TRBV11-3	once	-	TRBJ2-2	CASSYVRNTGELFF	TGTGCCAGCAGTTATGTGCGGAACACCGGGGAGCTGTTTTTT
TRBV5-1	few	-	TRBJ2-5	CASRRTAETQYF	TGCGCCAGCAGACGGACAGCGGAGACCCAGTACTTC
TRBV9	-	TRBD1	TRBJ1-2	CASSPGGTGEGYTF	TGTGCCAGCAGCCCAGGGGGGACAGGGGAGGGCTACACCTTC
TRBV6-5	-	TRBD2	TRBJ2-7	CASSPLAVMVYEQYF	TGTGCCAGCAGCCCCCTAGCGGTCATGGTCTACGAGCAGTACTTC
TRBV11-3	once	-	TRBJ2-2	CASSRGSDTGELFF	TGTGCCAGCAGCCGGGGGAGCGACACCGGGGAGCTGTTTTTT
TRBV5-6	-	TRBD1	TRBJ2-5	CASSSGTGVVGDF	TGTGCCAGCAGCTCCGGGACAGGCGTTGTGGGGGACTTC
TRBV5-6	-	TRBD1	TRBJ1-3	CASSLLRGRDTIYF	TGTGCCAGCAGCTTGCTCAGGGGGCGAGACACCATATATTTT
TRBV29-1	few	TRBD1	TRBJ1-2	CSVWDSYGYTF	TGCAGCGTCTGGGACAGCTATGGCTACACCTTC
TRBV5-1	-	TRBD1	TRBJ1-2	CASSLEVGGVDGYTF	TGCGCCAGCAGCTTGGAGGTAGGGGGCGTCGATGGCTACACCTTC
TRBV5-1	few	-	TRBJ2-5	CASSLGLEETQYF	TGCGCCAGCAGCTTGGGTCTGGAAGAGACCCAGTACTTC
TRBV9	-	TRBD2	TRBJ2-5	CASKGLAGPGETQYF	TGTGCCAGCAAAGGACTAGCGGGCCCCGGAGAGACCCAGTACTTC
TRBV5-1	-	-	TRBJ1-3	CASSLANRLSGNTIYF	TGCGCCAGCAGCTTGGCGAACAGGCTCTCTGGAAACACCATATATTTT
TRBV7-2	-	-	TRBJ1-1	CASSYPPRPEAFF	TGTGCCAGCAGCTACCCCCCCCGGCCAGAAGCTTTCTTT
TRBV6-6	-	TRBD1	TRBJ2-5	CASSQGQVREEETQYF	TGTGCCAGCAGTCAAGGACAGGTTAGAGAGGAGGAGACCCAGTACTTC
TRBV6-5	-	-	TRBJ1-1	CASALVAATEAFF	TGTGCCAGCGCCCTGGTCGCGGCCACTGAAGCTTTCTTT
TRBV5-4	-	-	TRBJ2-3	CASSFPSVDTQYF	TGTGCCAGCAGCTTCCCTAGTGTCGATACGCAGTATTTT
TRBV18	-	-	TRBJ2-1	CASSPLTTVRRQFF	TGTGCCAGCTCACCACTTACCACCGTGCGGAGGCAGTTCTTC
TRBV5-1	-	-	TRBJ1-4	CASSLVPGLDEKLFF	TGCGCCAGCAGCTTGGTTCCCGGTCTTGATGAAAAACTGTTTTTT
TRBV6-5	-	-	TRBJ1-2	CASSYGQGGDYGYTF	TGTGCCAGCAGTTACGGGCAGGGAGGGGACTATGGCTACACCTTC
TRBV6-5	-	-	TRBJ2-7	CASSYWPPRGYGQYF	TGTGCCAGCAGTTACTGGCCCCCTCGGGGTTACGGGCAGTACTTC
TRBV6-6	-	-	TRBJ2-1	CASSGLTGLAPQFF	TGTGCCAGCAGTGGTCTTACAGGTTTGGCCCCGCAGTTCTTC
TRBV15	-	-	TRBJ1-2	CATSRDLGGNYGYTF	TGTGCCACCAGCAGAGATCTGGGGGGGAACTATGGCTACACCTTC
TRBV7-9	once	-	TRBJ1-6	CASSPGFSYISPLHF	TGTGCCAGCAGCCCCGGGTTTTCCTATATTTCACCCCTCCACTTT
TRBV18	-	TRBD1	TRBJ1-2	CASSPTPPGQGAFSYTF	TGTGCCAGCTCACCAACCCCACCGGGACAGGGGGCGTTTTCCTACACCTTC
TRBV5-8	-	-	TRBJ2-3	CASSYPDTF	TGTGCCAGCAGTTATCCGGACACTTTT
TRBV7-9	-	TRBD1	TRBJ1-1	CASSLWDRNTEAFF	TGTGCCAGCAGCCTATGGGACAGGAACACTGAAGCTTTCTTT
TRBV19	-	-	TRBJ2-3	CASAGRKTDTQYF	TGTGCCAGCGCGGGACGGAAGACAGATACGCAGTATTTT